The 29 T cell receptor beta chains in this list originate from one sample, sequenced in a study of blood T cell repertoires in COVID-19. Assay used: immunoSEQ multiplex PCR; TCRdb lists only in-frame clones, some missing. The table records about 86,000 clones, roughly 84% of them present only once. The sequenced sample was peripheral blood. Receptors were obtained from an older man with acute or convalescent COVID-19.

The chain is built from TRBV28 and TRBJ1-1, with D possibly matching TRBD1 (5 bases). Trimming shortened V by 8 bases and J by 0 bases, and 19 bases separated the two germline ends. The germline CDR1 and CDR2 sequences are MDHEN and SYDVKM. The CDR3 has 16 residues. The CDR3 bases are TGTGCCAGCCGTATAGGGCAGGGCCTTATGAACACTGAAGCTTTCTTT. Amino acid sequence: CASRIGQGLMNTEAFF.

The chain combines TRBV24-1 with TRBJ2-3; 9 positions agree with TRBD2. Germline CDR1 KGHDR, CDR2 SFDVKD. This CDR3 comprises 16 residues. Trimming at V came to 1 base and at J to 4 bases, leaving 5 bases not matched to a gene. The CDR3 DNA is TGTGCCACCAGTGATTTTGGCGGGGGGGCCGCAGATACGCAGTATTTT. This gives the protein CATSDFGGGAADTQYF.

This clone has a handful of counts. J is TRBJ1-2 and V is TRBV6-5, with D possibly TRBD1 on 6 matching bases. The CDR3 is 13 residues long. Germline V lookup: CDR1 MNHEY, CDR2 SVGAGI. Trimming took off 6 bases at V and 4 bases at J, with 12 bases between the two ends. Here the CDR3 reads CASSKDSSYGYTF. DNA of the CDR3: TGTGCCAGCAGCAAGGACAGTAGCTATGGCTACACCTTC.

This clone occurred a few times. This chain uses TRBV5-4 with TRBJ2-2, with 11 bases lining up with TRBD1. Germline V CDR1 and CDR2: SGHNT, YYREEE (reference sequence). V was pared by 5 bases and J by 4 bases, with 7 bases of the junction left unmatched. This CDR3 spans 16 amino acids. CDR3 sequence reads: CASRDGQGASTGELFF. The CDR3 bases are TGTGCCAGCAGAGACGGACAGGGGGCGAGCACCGGGGAGCTGTTTTTT.

In DNA form, the CDR3 reads TGCGCCAGCAGCCTCCGGACAGAGACCAACTATGGCTACACCTTC. Its protein is CASSLRTETNYGYTF. This chain joins TRBV5-1 and TRBJ1-2; D is perhaps TRBD1 (6 bases). Germline CDR1 reads SGHRS; CDR2 reads YFSETQ. V lost 4 bases to trimming and J lost 2 bases, with 15 bases between them. CDR3 length: 15 amino acids.

The chain combines TRBV21-1 with TRBJ2-2; the D segment call TRBD2 is taken from the table without a DNA check. TRBV21-1 is designated a pseudogene. This CDR3 region has 17 residues. The CDR3 here is CASSKWGGPIPAGELFF. The CDR3, as DNA: TGTGCCAGCAGCAAATGGGGGGGCCCCATACCCGCCGGGGAGCTGTTTTTT.

The chain carries TRBV2 and TRBJ2-6, with TRBD2 as a possible D gene (6 bases). In germline, CDR1 is SNHLY, CDR2 FYNNEI. V dropped 3 bases and J dropped 0 bases, with 9 bases sitting between them. CDR3 length: 16 residues. CDR3 protein: CASSEVGGSGANVLTF. The CDR3 nucleotides are TGTGCCAGCAGTGAGGTGGGGGGCTCTGGGGCCAACGTCCTGACTTTC.

The chain is built from TRBV5-5 and TRBJ1-4; 7 bases line up with TRBD1. J was trimmed by 3 bases and V by 5 bases; bases with no gene match: 4. Germline V lookup: CDR1 SGHKS, CDR2 YYEKEE (reference sequence). The CDR3 is 14 amino acids. In DNA form, the CDR3 reads TGTGCCAGCAGACCCGGGACAGCTAATGAAAAACTGTTTTTT. This codes for CASRPGTANEKLFF.

This clone was seen a single time. The conserved final phenylalanine or tryptophan is absent from the CDR3, which likely points to a read error. The chain couples TRBV28 to TRBJ1-6; D perhaps matches TRBD1 (6 bases). V was clipped by 8 bases and J by 4 bases, with 18 bases between them. The CDR3 has 16 amino acids. In germline, CDR1 is MDHEN, CDR2 SYDVKM. The CDR3 bases are TGTGCCAGCCCGAACGTCAGGGGTCCTTATAATTCACCCCTCCACCTT. Protein: CASPNVRGPYNSPLHL.

A word on this clone: A much larger clone is a single base away; this may be a read error. This CDR3 is also generated by other DNA sequences in the sample. This chain links TRBV9 with TRBJ1-6; no firm D call. The CDR3 is made up of 15 amino acids. Germline V gene lookup returns CDR1 SGDLS and CDR2 YYNGEE. The CDR3 DNA reads as TGTGCTAGCAGCGTAGAGAGTGCCCCCCCTTCACCCCTCCACTTT. Its protein product is CASSVESAPPSPLHF.

For this clone: Other DNA sequences from this sample encode an identical CDR3 as well. This chain links TRBV5-1 with TRBJ2-2; unclear D gene. V was cut by 0 bases and J by 1 base, with 4 bases left in between. The CDR3 sequence is 14 residues long. Germline V gene data show CDR1 as SGHRS and CDR2 as YFSETQ. The CDR3: CASSLGQNTGELFF. In DNA, the CDR3 is TGCGCCAGCAGCTTGGGGCAGAACACCGGGGAGCTGTTTTTT.

This chain links TRBV24-1 with TRBJ2-5; D perhaps matches TRBD2 (6 bases). CDR3 length: 15 residues. Germline-derived CDR1 and CDR2 are KGHDR and SFDVKD. Between the trimmed V and J ends, which lost 1 base and 3 bases, there was a span of 11 bases. CDR3 in amino acids: CATSDLNGGEETQYF. The CDR3 DNA is TGTGCCACCAGTGATTTAAACGGAGGGGAAGAGACCCAGTACTTC.

This clone was recorded only once. The chain carries TRBV7-9 and TRBJ2-2; the D gene is possibly TRBD2 (5 bases). The V end lost 5 bases, the J end lost 4 bases, and 14 bases lay between the germline ends. The CDR3 runs 15 residues. Germline CDR1 SEHNR, CDR2 FQNEAQ (reference sequence). The CDR3 is CASSQLGLGTGELFF. The CDR3 coding sequence is TGTGCCAGCAGCCAACTAGGTCTAGGCACCGGGGAGCTGTTTTTT.

The chain has TRBV4-1 and TRBJ1-1; maybe TRBD1 (5 bases). Per germline, CDR1 MGHRA and CDR2 YSYEKL. The germline V and J ends were trimmed by 4 bases and 1 base, with 7 bases remaining between them. The CDR3 consists of 13 residues. The DNA for the CDR3 is TGCGCCAGCAGCCTGGACAAGAACACTGAAGCTTTCTTT. Its protein is CASSLDKNTEAFF.

CDR3 in DNA: TGTGCCAGCAGCTTATACTCTACGGGGGGCTGGACCGGGGAGCTGTTTTTT. Translated: CASSLYSTGGWTGELFF. This sequence joins TRBV7-8 and TRBJ2-2, with a possible D match to TRBD2 (7 bases). The germline V gene encodes CDR1 SGHVS and CDR2 FQNEAQ. The CDR3 is 17 residues long. V was trimmed by 2 bases and J by 5 bases, leaving 18 bases between them.

The chain combines TRBV7-6 with TRBJ2-3; the D gene is possibly TRBD2 (5 bases). CDR3 length: 16 amino acids. The germline CDR1 and CDR2 sequences are SGHVS and FNYEAQ. The V end lost 1 base, the J end lost 0 bases, and 11 bases lay between the germline ends. The CDR3 bases are TGTGCCAGCAGCTTAGGAGCGGTGGCCAGCACAGATACGCAGTATTTT. Protein product: CASSLGAVASTDTQYF.

V is TRBV5-6 and J is TRBJ1-2; D gene ambiguous. V lost 6 bases and J lost 2, with 14 bases in between. CDR1 and CDR2 from the germline V gene are SGHDT and YYEEEE. This CDR3 comprises 14 residues. CDR3 region: CASNLGRLNYGYTF. CDR3 sequence (DNA): TGTGCCAGCAACTTAGGCAGGTTAAACTATGGCTACACCTTC.

The chain carries TRBV21-1 and TRBJ2-2; TRBD1, as called in the table, went unchecked against the DNA. TRBV21-1 is reported as a pseudogene. This CDR3 is 16 amino acids long. CDR3 DNA: TGTGCCAGCAGCAAGGATGGACAGATGAACACCGGGGAGCTGTTTTTT. Translating it yields CASSKDGQMNTGELFF.

About this clone itself: An end of the junction does not agree with germline; a read error may underlie this. V usage is TRBV4-1 and J usage is TRBJ1-4; maybe TRBD1 (6 bases). This CDR3 is 16 amino acids long. From germline, CDR1 is MGHRA and CDR2 YSYEKL. The CDR3 region is CASSQELRGGGEKLFF. In DNA form, the CDR3 reads TGCGCCAGTAGCCAAGAATTGAGGGGAGGGGGTGAAAAACTGTTTTTT.

The genes are TRBV19 and TRBJ1-1, with TRBD1 identical over 10 bases. Per germline, CDR1 LNHDA and CDR2 SQIVND (reference sequence). The CDR3 spans 14 residues. The V segment lost 5 bases and the J segment 3 bases; nucleotides outside the gene matches: 3. CDR3 coding DNA: TGTGCCAGTAGTGCGGGACAGGGGCACACTGAAGCTTTCTTT. Translating it yields CASSAGQGHTEAFF.

The DNA for the CDR3 is TGTGCCAGCAGGAGGGACAGGGTGGAAGAAAAACTGTTTTTT. Protein sequence: CASRRDRVEEKLFF. The chain couples TRBV2 to TRBJ1-4, with 9 bases matching TRBD1. The CDR3 runs to 14 residues. Per germline, CDR1 SNHLY and CDR2 FYNNEI. With V trimmed by 6 bases and J by 8 bases, 7 bases remained unmatched.

This clone was counted only a few times. The chain combines TRBV10-1 with TRBJ1-1; 8 nucleotides align to TRBD1. With 2 bases clipped from V and 5 bases from J, the junction kept 1 base outside the gene matches. CDR1 and CDR2 (germline): WNHNN, SYGVQD (reference sequence). This CDR3 is 13 amino acids long. CDR3 region: CASSERDRTEAFF. CDR3 nucleotides: TGCGCCAGCAGTGAGCGGGACAGGACTGAAGCTTTCTTT.

This clone turned up a few times. V gene TRBV19 combines with J gene TRBJ2-4; TRBD1 matches 7 bases. CDR1 is LNHDA, CDR2 SQIVND, per germline (reference sequence). J lost 7 bases, V lost 6 bases, and 9 bases had no gene match. The CDR3 sequence is 14 residues long. The chain's CDR3 is CASSPDRAGNIQYF. The CDR3 DNA reads TGTGCCAGTAGCCCCGACAGGGCGGGCAACATTCAGTACTTC.

The rearrangement uses TRBV15 and TRBJ2-3, with TRBD1 matching 8 bases. CDR3 length equals 15 residues. Trimming at V came to 2 bases and at J to 4 bases, leaving 5 bases not matched to a gene. CDR1 and CDR2 from the germline V gene are LNHNV and YYDKDF (reference sequence). CDR3 residues: CATSRRQGFADTQYF. For the CDR3, the DNA is TGTGCCACCAGCAGAAGACAGGGGTTTGCAGATACGCAGTATTTT.

The V gene is TRBV7-6, the J gene TRBJ1-2, with 10 bases lining up with TRBD1. Germline assignment: CDR1 SGHVS and CDR2 FNYEAQ. The CDR3 is 15 amino acids. V lost 5 bases to trimming and J lost 5 bases; unmatched junction nucleotides: 8. The CDR3 reads CASSPGAGQGYGYTF. The CDR3, as DNA: TGTGCCAGCAGCCCAGGGGCGGGACAGGGGTATGGCTACACCTTC.

The J gene is TRBJ2-5, the V gene TRBV10-2; 10 bases align to TRBD2. The CDR3 runs to 13 residues. With 4 bases clipped from V and 4 bases from J, the junction kept 0 bases outside the gene matches. From germline, CDR1 is WSHSY and CDR2 SAAADI. The CDR3 nucleotides are TGCGCCAGCAGTGGGACTAGCGGAGAGACCCAGTACTTC. It is translated as CASSGTSGETQYF.

The chain is built from TRBV2 and TRBJ1-1; 8 positions agree with TRBD1. V was pared by 5 bases and J by 8 bases, with 7 bases of the junction left unmatched. The CDR3 has 13 residues. Germline V gene data show CDR1 as SNHLY and CDR2 as FYNNEI. In DNA form, the CDR3 reads TGTGCCAGCAGTACTCGGACAGGGTCCGAAGCTTTCTTT. This codes for CASSTRTGSEAFF.

The chain combines TRBV27 with TRBJ1-3, with 7 bases aligning to TRBD1. This CDR3 region has 14 residues. Trimming took 8 bases from V and 1 from J; bases not matched to a gene: 5. CDR1 and CDR2 (germline): MNHEY, SMNVEV (reference sequence). CDR3 residues: CASAQGFSGNTIYF. The CDR3 nucleotides read TGTGCCAGCGCACAGGGGTTTTCTGGAAACACCATATATTTT.

The chain couples TRBV2 to TRBJ1-2; D unclear. Germline lookup yields CDR1 SNHLY and CDR2 FYNNEI. Trimming removed 7 bases from V and 2 bases from J, with 11 bases in between. The CDR3 has 13 residues. The CDR3 nucleotides are TGTGCCAGCATGTTCGGCAGGAACTATGGCTACACCTTC. It is translated as CASMFGRNYGYTF. The whole variable domain, remainder taken from reference TRBV2 and TRBJ1-2, is EPEVTQTPSHQVTQMGQEVILRCVPISNHLYFYWYRQILGQKVEFLVSFYNNEISEKSEIFDDQFSVERPDGSNFTLKIRSTKLEDSAMYFCASMFGRNYGYTFGSGTRLTVV.